This T cell receptor (beta chain) was found in a study of T cells in Graves' hyperthyroidism and ophthalmopathy. There are many counts of this clonotype. Amplified regions were TCR beta CDR3 sequences from RNA transcripts. A set of HTBI primers served as the primers for a first-round RT-PCR of the TCR CDR3. TCRdb reprocessed the multiplex PCR reads via MiXCR and lists one record per CDR3 protein. Of approximately 350,000 distinct CDR3 sequences detected, 13% to 15% appear once; the ten largest clones hold approximately 19%. Germline V CDR1 and CDR2: DFQATT, SNEGSKA (reference sequence). CDR3 size: 14 residues. Deletions cut 3 bases from V and 0 bases from J, with 9 bases between.

This TCR came from a woman aged 60-75 years with Graves' ophthalmopathy. The chain employs TRBV20-1 and TRBJ1-5; D not certain. Sequenced input: blood. This CDR3 is CSARSSYSNQPQHF. CDR3 DNA sequence: TGCAGTGCTAGGTCTAGTTATAGCAATCAGCCCCAGCATTTT.